This T cell receptor beta chain came from a study of shared clonotypes between healthy human individuals. General observations from the study: Represented diversity (both genetic and exposure-history) was limited by the small number of donors.

Recent acute infections and vaccinations were absent in the healthy HIV-negative adult donors. This clone has ten or more counts. Its antigen is as yet unknown. Deletions cut 2 bases from V and 6 bases from J, with 23 bases between. Germline V gene sequence: CDR1 MGHRA, CDR2 YSYEKL. The CDR3 is made up of 17 amino acids. TCRdb keeps only in-frame clones here, not all; method: immunoSEQ multiplex PCR. In the table there are around 450,000 clones, more than 75% of which are singletons. The TCR comes from a woman between 40 and 50 years old in good health. Some clones in this sample may be carry-over from other donors' samples. Sequenced: PBMCs. The rearrangement uses TRBV4-1 and TRBJ2-7; D is tentatively TRBD1 or TRBD2 (5 bases each). Written as DNA, the CDR3 is TGCGCCAGCAGCCAAAAACCACCCGGGACGGCCTCAGGCGAGCAGTACTTC. The encoded protein is CASSQKPPGTASGEQYF.